Each of the 10 T cell receptor beta chains below was sequenced from the same sample in a study of blood T cell repertoires in COVID-19. This table comes from immunoSEQ multiplex PCR, and its TCRdb copy is limited to in-frame clones, with some not included. The sample shows about 130,000 clones, 84% of them seen only once. Material: peripheral blood. These TCRs come from a man in his sixties with acute or convalescent COVID-19.

The V and J genes are TRBV24-1 and TRBJ1-2; TRBD1 matches 9 bases. This CDR3 has 15 residues. CDR1 and CDR2 from the germline V gene are KGHDR and SFDVKD. The V segment lost 4 bases and the J segment 8 bases; nucleotides outside the gene matches: 10. The CDR3 region is CATSEPTGTGMGYTF. CDR3 DNA sequence: TGTGCCACCAGTGAGCCAACCGGGACAGGGATGGGCTACACCTTC.

The chain combines TRBV11-3 with TRBJ2-3; 8 nucleotides align to TRBD2. The CDR3 consists of 16 residues. Germline V gene data show CDR1 as SGHNT and CDR2 as YENEEA. V lost 5 bases and J lost 6; bases outside the gene matches: 13. The CDR3: CASSQSSAGGRDTQYF. CDR3 coding DNA: TGTGCCAGCAGCCAATCCTCGGCGGGAGGCCGGGATACGCAGTATTTT.

The rearrangement links TRBV9 to TRBJ1-4; weak D call: TRBD1 (6 bases). The V gene's germline CDR1 is SGDLS and CDR2 YYNGEE. Trimming shortened V by 2 bases and J by 3 bases, and 11 bases separated the two germline ends. This CDR3 contains 15 residues. The CDR3 sequence: CASSVRGAPNEKLFF. In DNA, the CDR3 is TGTGCCAGCAGCGTGCGGGGGGCGCCTAATGAAAAACTGTTTTTT. The full variable domain, with the rest looked up from reference TRBV9 and TRBJ1-4, is DSGVTQTPKHLITATGQRVTLRCSPRSGDLSVYWYQQSLDQGLQFLIQYYNGEERAKGNILERFSAQQFPDLHSELNLSSLELGDSALYFCASSVRGAPNEKLFFGSGTQLSVL.

The rearrangement uses TRBV6-5 and TRBJ1-1; D is possibly TRBD1 (5 bases). The CDR3 length is 13 residues. Trimming took 6 bases from V and 1 from J, leaving 9 bases between them. Looked up from germline, CDR1 is MNHEY and CDR2 is SVGAGI. The DNA of the CDR3 is TGTGCCAGCAGCCGACAGAGGAACACTGAAGCTTTCTTT. Translating it yields CASSRQRNTEAFF.

This chain uses TRBV5-1 with TRBJ2-1; 16 nucleotides agree with TRBD2. This CDR3 spans 17 amino acids. CDR1 is SGHRS, CDR2 YFSETQ, per germline. Trimming at V came to 4 bases and at J to 7 bases, leaving 8 bases not matched to a gene. The CDR3 is CASSIGTSGRANNEQFF. The CDR3 DNA reads as TGCGCCAGCAGCATAGGGACTAGCGGGAGGGCCAATAATGAGCAGTTCTTC.

The chain has TRBV9 and TRBJ2-5; 8 bases agree with TRBD2. Germline lookup yields CDR1 SGDLS and CDR2 YYNGEE. Trimming removed 4 bases from V and 4 bases from J; junction bases left unmatched: 6. The CDR3 is 14 residues long. DNA for the CDR3: TGTGCCAGCAGCCCCCGGACTAGCCGAGAGACCCAGTACTTC. Translation: CASSPRTSRETQYF.

The chain has TRBV6-1 and TRBJ1-5, with 7 bases matching TRBD1. V lost 4 bases, J lost 0 bases, and 9 bases stayed unmatched. The germline V gene encodes CDR1 MNHNS and CDR2 SASEGT. CDR3 length: 17 residues. The CDR3 loop is CASSVHRDSYSNQPQHF. CDR3 coding DNA: TGTGCCAGCAGTGTACACCGGGACAGCTATAGCAATCAGCCCCAGCATTTT.

The CDR3 DNA sequence: TGTGCCAGCAGTTACGGGCAAAACTATGGCTACACCTTC. Residues: CASSYGQNYGYTF. This chain joins TRBV6-6 and TRBJ1-2; D not certain. The ends were cut back, 2 bases at V and 2 bases at J, with 6 bases in the middle. The CDR3 sequence is 13 residues long. Germline V gives CDR1 MNHNY, CDR2 SVGAGI (reference sequence).

The chain links TRBV6-1 to TRBJ2-3, with a possible D match to TRBD2 (5 bases). V lost 3 bases and J 1 base, leaving 11 bases between the germline ends. This CDR3 has 15 residues. Germline V CDR1 and CDR2: MNHNS, SASEGT. Written as DNA, the CDR3 is TGTGCCAGCAGTGATGGTTATAGCGGCACAGATACGCAGTATTTT. The encoded protein is CASSDGYSGTDTQYF.

The CDR3 DNA sequence: TGTGCCAGCTCGCTAGTTATGTTGAGGGACGAGCAGTACTTC. It yields the protein CASSLVMLRDEQYF. This chain links TRBV18 with TRBJ2-7, with D maybe TRBD2 (5 bases). With 6 bases removed from V and 5 bases from J, the gap between germline ends came to 17 bases. This CDR3 is built from 14 residues. The germline CDR1 and CDR2 sequences are KGHSH and LQKENI.